This T cell receptor (beta chain) was sequenced during a study of blood T cells in healthy people across ages. CDR1 is SGHVS, CDR2 FQNEAQ, per germline. The germline V and J ends were trimmed by 6 bases and 3 bases, with 14 bases remaining between them. The CDR3 contains 14 residues. Each donor was a healthy Caucasian individual from Russia, aged 6 to 90. The amount of total RNA extracted per sample was at least 5.5 micrograms. On this clonotype: Its antigen is undetermined.

A sample-barcoded 5' primer and a J-beta primer mix were used in a second PCR of about 7 to 12 cycles. A single record per CDR3 protein comes from TCRdb applying MiXCR to the 5' RACE reads. The table records 540,000 or so distinct CDR3 sequences, under 30% of them present only once. Regarding the study as a whole: Among T cells, TCR beta diversity per million cells dropped roughly linearly as age rose.

These data also formed part of another study, on T cells of mothers and their children. As that study records: Each child contributed 2.5 million to 3.5 million TCR beta CDR3 reads, while each mother contributed over 8.5 million.

The gene calls are TRBV7-8 and TRBJ1-2, with a possible D match to TRBD1 (6 bases). The sequenced material came from blood. The sequence was obtained from a boy aged 5-17 years in good health. For the CDR3, the DNA is TGTGCCAGCAGATCTAAGCCAGGGGACTATGGCTACACCTTC. Translated, it gives CASRSKPGDYGYTF.